This T cell receptor (beta chain) stems from a study of blood T cell repertoires in COVID-19. Study-level information: The analysed material was cDNA or gDNA that came from T cells, B-cell-depleted T cells, or PBMCs.

This CDR3 contains 15 residues. V shed 0 bases, J shed 6 bases, and the junction held 2 bases outside the gene matches. Per germline, CDR1 LGHDT and CDR2 YNNKEL (reference sequence). The table came from immunoSEQ multiplex PCR; TCRdb's copy has only in-frame clones and leaves some out. In the table there are 40,000 to 45,000 clones, roughly 90% of which are singletons. The chain uses TRBV3-1 (or the pseudogene TRBV3-2) and TRBJ2-2, with TRBD2 matching 9 bases. Sequencing used peripheral blood. The clonotype was recovered from a human donor in a cohort sampled during active COVID-19. The CDR3 here is CASSQEGGGAGELFF. CDR3 DNA sequence: TGTGCCAGCAGCCAAGAAGGCGGGGGGGCCGGGGAGCTGTTTTTT.